This section outlines one T cell receptor (beta chain) sequence together with its context. The antigen remains unidentified. The record originates from a study of blood T cells in healthy people across ages. Study background: The capture of about one barcoded beta molecule per two T cells was achieved by template switching.

PCR was performed a second time for 7 to 11 cycles using a sample-barcoded 5' primer and a J-beta primer mix. TCRdb fed the 5' RACE reads into MiXCR, producing one record per CDR3 protein. The table records about 970,000 distinct CDR3 sequences, just over 50% of them present only once. Study findings and constraints: Estimates drawn from one million T cells were deemed to understate diversity.

Sample: blood. The TCR originated in a woman between 55 and 75 years old in good health.

DNA for the CDR3: TGTGCCAGCAGATGGGCATCCTCGGTGGGCGCCCAGTACTTC. Its protein is CASRWASSVGAQYF. The J gene is TRBJ2-5, the V gene TRBV28; D is ambiguous. Per the germline V gene, CDR1 is MDHEN and CDR2 is SYDVKM. The ends were cut back, 6 bases at V and 9 bases at J, with 20 bases in the middle. The CDR3 sequence is 14 residues long.